This T cell receptor beta chain was recorded in a study of T cell changes during pregnancy in multiple sclerosis. V lost 0 bases and J lost 7; bases outside the gene matches: 2. Germline lookup yields CDR1 SGHRS and CDR2 YFSETQ. This CDR3 comprises 13 residues. Here immunoSEQ multiplex PCR was the method, and the copy in TCRdb shows in-frame clones only, minus some. This table has about 22,000 clones, roughly nine tenths appearing once. The receptor was isolated from a female donor in good health, enrolled as a control in a pregnancy study. Material: CD4+ T cells from peripheral blood mononuclear cells, obtained in the third trimester of pregnancy. V and J are TRBV5-1 and TRBJ1-2; 8 nucleotides line up with TRBD1. The CDR3 region is CASSLEQGGGYTF. DNA of the CDR3: TGCGCCAGCAGCTTGGAACAGGGGGGTGGCTACACCTTC.